This T cell receptor beta chain was retrieved from a study of T-cell memory formation after mild COVID-19. Study in general: Each donor largely had its own TCR clusters. General study points: Clones that got smaller from day 15 to 85 had even CD4/CD8, while clones growing later tipped toward CD4+. Among contracting clones, CD4+ were mainly CM/EM and CD8+ enriched in EMRA.

The CDR3 totals 16 residues. Germline CDR1 reads MNHEY; CDR2 reads SVGAGI. V lost 1 base and J lost 0, with 10 bases in between. The sample holds one count of this clonotype. Its target is unknown. MiXCR, run by TCRdb on the 5' RACE reads, gives a single entry per CDR3 protein. The sample lists about 400,000 distinct CDR3 sequences; approximately 15% were seen once. The rearrangement joins TRBV6-5 to TRBJ1-3; D perhaps matches TRBD1 (5 bases). The sequenced sample was PBMCs or a T cell subset sorted from them (not recorded which). This clonotype was sampled from a man in his late teens or twenties who had mild COVID-19 (a few samples of this study predate the infection). Cell type and time point are not known. As DNA, the CDR3 is TGTGCCAGCAGTTACTATGGGGGGTTCTCTGGAAACACCATATATTTT. It codes for CASSYYGGFSGNTIYF.